The source of this T cell receptor beta chain is a study of T-cell reconstitution after alpha-beta-depleted transplantation in children listed by TCRdb under 2016. About the full investigation: T-cell immune reconstitution after TCRalphabeta/CD19-depleted allogeneic hematopoietic cell transplantation in children was quantitatively tracked in the study by means of TCR repertoire profiling.

As encoded in the germline V gene (reference sequence), CDR1 is DFQATT while CDR2 is SNEGSKA. V and J are truncated by 7 bases and 1 base respectively, leaving an intervening sequence of 11 bases. From cysteine to phenylalanine, the CDR3 is 12 amino acids long. The entry retains the CDR3 DNA only, 36 bases that are in frame from base 1. This clonotype has at least ten counts. This receptor's antigen is unknown. Qualities for individual bases were not recorded, and no much larger clone is one base off. Libraries were built with PCR. Data came from an Illumina HiSeq 2500. To normalize quantification of the TCRbeta repertoire, the TCR libraries were built with molecular barcoding that relied on unique molecular identifiers. TCRdb cleaned the public reads at Q25 with fastp, built clones with MiXCR and kept in-frame beta chains. CDR3 protein duplicates are merged, each entry listing the most common genes and DNA. The table for this sample lists 200,000 to 300,000 distinct CDR3 sequences; 12% of them were counted only once. Roughly 2.8% of the sample is in the top ten clones.

The receptor's source is a human donor who donated a stem cell graft to a child with acute lymphoblastic leukemia. The sequence joins TRBV20-1 to TRBJ2-7; the D element could tentatively be TRBD1 or TRBD2, as 5 bases agree for each. Sample: PBMCs from the stem cell graft donor, taken from the stem cell graft. The CDR3 region: CSGTGPSYEQYF. The DNA is as follows: TGCAGTGGGACGGGACCGTCCTACGAGCAGTACTTC.